A selection of T cell receptor beta chains follows, all from one sample in a study of shared clonotypes between healthy human individuals. Sequencing used immunoSEQ multiplex PCR; TCRdb keeps in-frame clones, though not all of them. This sample yields 1.6 million or so clones, of which more than 95% are seen a single time; over 1% belongs to the top ten. Sequencing was performed on naive CD4+ T cells sorted from blood. These receptors came from a man aged 30 to 39 in good health. Each CDR3 is given with its conserved first and last residue. The D gene is left open where the match is weak. Size tells how often a clone was seen (once, few, many) or the class of an expanded clone, and some rows leave it out.

V	D	size	J	CDR3	DNA
TRBV29-1	TRBD1	.	TRBJ1-2	CSAPLTGRYGYTF	TGCAGCGCACCATTGACAGGGAGGTATGGCTACACCTTC
TRBV15	.	.	TRBJ1-4	CATSLRAREKLFF	TGTGCCACCAGCCTCCGGGCCAGAGAAAAACTGTTTTTT
TRBV5-1	.	.	TRBJ2-3	CASSQTGRSTDTQYF	TGCGCCAGCAGCCAGACGGGGCGCAGCACAGATACGCAGTATTTT
TRBV9	TRBD2	.	TRBJ2-5	CASSVALAGRQETQYF	TGTGCCAGCAGCGTAGCTCTAGCGGGACGCCAAGAGACCCAGTACTTC
TRBV11-3	.	once	TRBJ2-3	CASSLGNGVADTQYF	TGTGCCAGCAGCTTAGGGAACGGGGTAGCGGATACGCAGTATTTT
TRBV5-1	.	.	TRBJ1-1	CASSSRTARNTEAFF	TGCGCCAGCAGCTCACGTACAGCGAGGAACACTGAAGCTTTCTTT
TRBV20-1	.	.	TRBJ2-7	CSATGSYEQYF	TGCAGTGCTACGGGGTCCTACGAGCAGTACTTC
TRBV29-1	.	once	TRBJ1-2	CSGREGGNYGYTF	TGCAGCGGTCGGGAGGGCGGTAACTATGGCTACACCTTC
TRBV2	.	.	TRBJ2-5	CASSDPGHIVTQYF	TGTGCCAGCAGTGATCCGGGACATATCGTGACCCAGTACTTC
TRBV18	.	once	TRBJ2-4	CASSHARGESDKNIQYF	TGTGCCAGCTCACACGCCAGGGGGGAGTCTGACAAAAACATTCAGTACTTC
TRBV27	TRBD2	.	TRBJ2-1	CASSSSGRAPNEQFF	TGTGCCAGCAGTTCTAGCGGGAGGGCCCCCAATGAGCAGTTCTTC
TRBV19	.	once	TRBJ2-1	CASLLRVGAAANEQFF	TGTGCCAGCCTATTACGGGTAGGGGCCGCCGCAAATGAGCAGTTCTTC
TRBV19	.	.	TRBJ1-1	CASNFLGFNTEAFF	TGTGCCAGTAACTTCCTAGGCTTCAACACTGAAGCTTTCTTT
TRBV7-9	.	.	TRBJ1-2	CASSLVAGATSGYTF	TGTGCCAGCAGCTTAGTGGCGGGGGCAACGTCGGGCTACACCTTC
TRBV5-5	.	.	TRBJ1-3	CASSFVTHIGGNTIYF	TGTGCCAGCAGCTTCGTTACTCATATAGGTGGAAACACCATATATTTT